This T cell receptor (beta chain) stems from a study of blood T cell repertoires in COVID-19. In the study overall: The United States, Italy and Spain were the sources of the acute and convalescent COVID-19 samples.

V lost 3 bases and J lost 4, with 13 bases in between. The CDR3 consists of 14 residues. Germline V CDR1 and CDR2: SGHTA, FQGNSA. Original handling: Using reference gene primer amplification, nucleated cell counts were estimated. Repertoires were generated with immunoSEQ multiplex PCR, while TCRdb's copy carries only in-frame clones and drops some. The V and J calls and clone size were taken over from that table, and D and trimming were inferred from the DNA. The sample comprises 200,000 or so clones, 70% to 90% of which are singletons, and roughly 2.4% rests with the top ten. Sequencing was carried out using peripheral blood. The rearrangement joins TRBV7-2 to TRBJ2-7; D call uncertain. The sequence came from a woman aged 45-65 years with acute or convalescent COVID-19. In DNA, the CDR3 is TGTGCCAGCAGCTTCTACGTGGGCCAATACGAGCAGTACTTC. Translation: CASSFYVGQYEQYF.